The 32 T cell receptor beta chains given below trace back to one sample, sequenced in a study of T and B cells in COVID-19 patients. Multiplex PCR with BIOMED2 TRB-A/B primer pools amplified TRB rearrangements. One entry per CDR3 protein, called by TCRdb with MiXCR from the multiplex PCR reads. The sample holds thousands of distinct CDR3 sequences, about a fifth seen once. From blood, about 230-500 ng of genomic DNA served as TRB template. Sequenced material: blood. The source of these receptors is a human donor with active COVID-19.

By share of the sample, this clonotype is medium-sized. V is TRBV18 and J is TRBJ2-3; 11 positions match TRBD2. There are 18 residues in the CDR3. Trimming cost V 3 bases and J 1 base; bases outside gene matches: 9. Germline CDR1 is KGHSH and CDR2 is LQKENI. The CDR3 spells CASSPPNLGLAGTDTQYF. Written as DNA, the CDR3 is TGTGCCAGCTCACCTCCCAATTTGGGACTAGCGGGCACAGATACGCAGTATTTT.

This clonotype is termed medium-sized. The chain carries TRBV18 and TRBJ2-1, with D perhaps TRBD1 (6 bases). V lost 1 base and J lost 9, with 10 bases in between. The germline V gene encodes CDR1 KGHSH and CDR2 LQKENI. The CDR3 is made up of 13 amino acids. The CDR3 DNA is TGTGCCAGCTCACCACAAGGGGGTGCTGAGCAGTTCTTC. Translation: CASSPQGGAEQFF.

This chain links TRBV20-1 with TRBJ2-1; D might be TRBD2 (6 bases). The CDR3 has 14 amino acids. CDR1 and CDR2 from the germline V gene are DFQATT and SNEGSKA (reference sequence). Trimming took 4 bases from V and 8 from J, leaving 18 bases between them. The CDR3: CSAITSLGLDEQFF. DNA of the CDR3: TGCAGTGCTATTACTAGCCTCGGACTGGATGAGCAGTTCTTC.

The chain carries TRBV4-3 and TRBJ2-7, with D perhaps TRBD2 (6 bases). V dropped 3 bases and J dropped 3 bases, with 12 bases sitting between them. The V gene's germline CDR1 is LGHNA and CDR2 YSLEER. The CDR3 is made up of 14 amino acids. The CDR3 sequence is CASSQGTYSYEQYF. In DNA form, the CDR3 reads TGCGCCAGCAGCCAGGGGACTTACAGCTACGAGCAGTACTTC.

The chain links TRBV12-3 or TRBV12-4 to TRBJ2-7; D assignment may be TRBD1 or TRBD2 (5 bases each). V dropped 6 bases and J dropped 3 bases, with 12 bases sitting between them. This CDR3 contains 13 residues. In DNA form, the CDR3 reads TGTGCCAGCAGCGTGGGGGTGGGCTACGAGCAGTACTTC. It is translated as CASSVGVGYEQYF.

In its sample, this clonotype is medium-sized. The V and J genes are TRBV10-3 and TRBJ2-1; 11 bases are a match to TRBD2. Germline V gene data show CDR1 as ENHRY and CDR2 as SYGVKD. This CDR3 region has 20 residues. Losses at the gene ends were 6 bases for V and 0 bases for J; bases not matched to a gene: 16. The CDR3 loop reads CAIRGPKLAGEGHSYNEQFF. Written as DNA, the CDR3 is TGTGCCATCAGGGGACCAAAACTAGCGGGAGAGGGGCACTCCTACAATGAGCAGTTCTTC.

This chain links TRBV7-2 with TRBJ2-3; no clear D. Per germline, CDR1 SGHTA and CDR2 FQGNSA. The CDR3 totals 14 residues. V was trimmed by 4 bases and J by 2 bases, leaving 10 bases between them. This CDR3 is CASSSVSATDTQYF. CDR3 DNA: TGTGCCAGCAGCTCCGTTAGTGCCACAGATACGCAGTATTTT.

This clonotype was observed a handful of times. V is TRBV12-3 or TRBV12-4 and J is TRBJ1-5; possibly TRBD1 for D (5 bases). Trimming took off 1 base at V and 1 base at J, with 8 bases between the two ends. The CDR3 spans 15 residues. The CDR3 nucleotides read TGTGCCAGCAGTTTAGGAGGGGACAGCAATCAGCCCCAGCATTTT. Translation gives CASSLGGDSNQPQHF.

J is TRBJ1-2 and V is TRBV6-1; D possibly corresponds to TRBD1 (5 bases). Germline V CDR1 and CDR2: MNHNS, SASEGT. V was trimmed by 7 bases and J by 7 bases, leaving 22 bases between them. The CDR3 covers 15 residues. The CDR3: CASTIRDGVSGGYTF. CDR3 coding DNA: TGTGCCAGCACCATAAGGGACGGGGTGTCGGGTGGCTACACCTTC.

This clonotype has more than one count but fewer than ten. The chain links TRBV20-1 to TRBJ2-1, with 9 bases aligning to TRBD1. J was trimmed by 9 bases and V by 1 base; bases with no gene match: 13. The germline V gene encodes CDR1 DFQATT and CDR2 SNEGSKA (reference sequence). CDR3 size: 16 residues. DNA of the CDR3: TGCAGTGCTAGAGGGGTTAGGACAGGGGAATTTAGTGAGCAGTTCTTC. It codes for CSARGVRTGEFSEQFF.

By sample share, this clonotype is medium-sized. This chain uses TRBV27 with TRBJ2-7; 7 nucleotides line up with TRBD1. With V trimmed by 4 bases and J by 3 bases, 6 bases remained unmatched. This CDR3 region has 14 residues. Germline values: CDR1 MNHEY, CDR2 SMNVEV (reference sequence). In DNA form, the CDR3 reads TGTGCCAGCAGTTCAAACCGGGACAGCTACGAGCAGTACTTC. This sequence encodes CASSSNRDSYEQYF.

In the case of this clonotype: A much larger clone differs from this one at a single base, so this may be a read error. V and J are TRBV6-5 and TRBJ2-5; unclear D gene. The CDR3 has 11 amino acids. From germline, CDR1 is MNHEY and CDR2 SVGAGI. CDR3 region: CVSNDWGTQYF. The CDR3 bases are TGTGTCAGCAATGACTGGGGGACCCAGTACTTC.

By share of the sample, this clonotype is medium-sized. The rearrangement links TRBV15 to TRBJ2-1, with D perhaps TRBD1 or TRBD2 (5 bases each). Trimming cost V 1 base and J 3 bases, with 7 bases left between them. CDR3 length: 14 residues. The V gene's germline CDR1 is LNHNV and CDR2 YYDKDF (reference sequence). The CDR3 protein is CATSRGGIYNEQFF. DNA for the CDR3: TGTGCCACCAGCAGAGGGGGGATCTACAATGAGCAGTTCTTC.

This clonotype is termed medium-sized. The chain carries TRBV11-2 and TRBJ2-2; D unresolved. There are 15 residues in the CDR3. Germline CDR1 reads SGHAT; CDR2 reads FQNNGV. With 2 bases removed from V and 6 bases from J, the gap between germline ends came to 13 bases. CDR3 sequence reads: CASSLSHRMPGELFF. DNA of the CDR3: TGTGCCAGCAGCTTAAGCCACCGTATGCCCGGGGAGCTGTTTTTT.

The chain is built from TRBV20-1 and TRBJ2-5, with 9 nucleotides matching TRBD1. Germline V gives CDR1 DFQATT, CDR2 SNEGSKA (reference sequence). This CDR3 is built from 15 residues. The V gene end was trimmed by 5 bases and the J gene end by 4 bases; junction bases not matched to a gene: 11. Here the CDR3 DNA reads TGCAGTGCTGATAAGACCGGGACAGGGCGAGAGACCCAGTACTTC. Its protein product is CSADKTGTGRETQYF.

Within the sample, this clonotype is medium-sized. This chain links TRBV6-2 or TRBV6-3 with TRBJ1-1, with TRBD1 identical over 9 bases. The length of the CDR3 is 16 residues. V shed 5 bases, J shed 0 bases, and the junction held 7 bases outside the gene matches. The germline gives CDR1 MNHEY, CDR2 SVGEGT. The CDR3 bases are TGTGCCAGCAGTCAGGGGGACAGGGATTTGAACACTGAAGCTTTCTTT. The encoded protein is CASSQGDRDLNTEAFF.

Details on this clonotype: The junction differs from germline at one of its ends, possibly a read error. Written as DNA, the CDR3 is TGTGCCAGCAGTTTTTACAGTGGGGCTAACGTCCTGACTTTC. Protein product: CASSFYSGANVLTF. The chain couples TRBV28 to TRBJ2-6, with D tentatively TRBD1 (5 bases). This CDR3 spans 14 amino acids. Germline V gene sequence: CDR1 MDHEN, CDR2 SYDVKM.

J is TRBJ1-2 and V is TRBV20-1; D is undetermined. Germline V CDR1 and CDR2: DFQATT, SNEGSKA (reference sequence). V lost 0 bases, J lost 0 bases, and 11 bases lay in between. The length of the CDR3 is 15 residues. DNA of the CDR3: TGCAGTGCTAGAGATCCCCAACTAGCTAACTATGGCTACACCTTC. It codes for CSARDPQLANYGYTF.

Within the sample, this clonotype is medium-sized. As DNA, the CDR3 is TGTGCCAGCAGTGCGGGGTGGGAGCGGGATGAGCAGTTCTTC. Its translation: CASSAGWERDEQFF. V is TRBV5-4 and J is TRBJ2-1, with a possible D match to TRBD2 (6 bases). The ends were cut back, 5 bases at V and 8 bases at J, with 17 bases in the middle. In germline, CDR1 is SGHNT, CDR2 YYREEE (reference sequence). The CDR3 contains 14 residues.

The chain carries TRBV21-1 and TRBJ2-4; no DNA check was done on the table's D call, TRBD2. TRBV21-1 is deemed a pseudogene. The CDR3 consists of 17 residues. The CDR3 protein is CASSNVGWAGAKNIQYF. The CDR3 DNA is TGTGCCAGCAGCAACGTTGGGTGGGCCGGAGCCAAAAACATTCAGTACTTC.

By sample fraction, this clonotype is medium-sized. The chain joins TRBV10-3 to TRBJ2-2; a possible D gene is TRBD1 (6 bases). With 4 bases removed from V and 3 bases from J, the gap between germline ends came to 12 bases. There are 15 residues in the CDR3. Per the germline V gene, CDR1 is ENHRY and CDR2 is SYGVKD. CDR3 in amino acids: CAISATGRDTGELFF. CDR3 DNA: TGTGCCATCAGTGCTACAGGGCGGGACACCGGGGAGCTGTTTTTT.

By share, this clonotype ranks as medium-sized (0.01 to 0.1%). This chain connects TRBV11-1 to TRBJ2-7; a possible D gene is TRBD1 (5 bases). The CDR3 runs to 14 residues. V was clipped by 1 base and J by 6 bases, with 13 bases between them. Germline CDR1 is SGHAT and CDR2 is FQDESV (reference sequence). CDR3 region: CASSLEVRGREQYF. CDR3 coding DNA: TGTGCCAGCAGCTTAGAAGTAAGGGGCCGCGAGCAGTACTTC.

By sample fraction, this clonotype is medium-sized. The rearrangement uses TRBV6-5 and TRBJ1-6; D is undetermined. V dropped 5 bases and J dropped 0 bases, with 17 bases sitting between them. Germline assignment: CDR1 MNHEY and CDR2 SVGAGI. The CDR3 is 18 amino acids. CDR3 sequence: CASSNRMPASSYNSPLHF. CDR3 DNA: TGTGCCAGCAGTAATCGGATGCCTGCAAGCTCCTATAATTCACCCCTCCACTTT.

CDR3 in amino acids: CATSDHGDPQPQHF. CDR3 bases: TGTGCCACCAGTGATCATGGGGATCCTCAGCCCCAGCATTTT. The rearrangement joins TRBV24-1 to TRBJ1-5; D is uncertain. Trimming removed 3 bases from V and 6 bases from J, with 11 bases in between. Germline V gene sequence: CDR1 KGHDR, CDR2 SFDVKD. CDR3 length: 14 amino acids.

Only a few counts were recorded for this clonotype. The rearrangement uses TRBV14 and TRBJ2-5; 8 nucleotides agree with TRBD1. The J segment lost 2 bases and the V segment lost 4 bases, leaving 12 bases of the junction unmatched. The germline gives CDR1 SGHDN, CDR2 FVKESK. This CDR3 has 17 amino acids. The CDR3 nucleotides are TGTGCCAGCAGCCTCGTGGGACAGGTTTCGTATCAAGAGACCCAGTACTTC. It encodes CASSLVGQVSYQETQYF.

The V call is TRBV20-1, the J call TRBJ2-5; tentatively, D is TRBD2 (6 bases). V was trimmed by 3 bases and J by 5 bases, leaving 10 bases between them. The germline gives CDR1 DFQATT, CDR2 SNEGSKA (reference sequence). This CDR3 is 12 amino acids long. The CDR3 DNA is TGCAGTGCTAGGCATCGGGGGGAGACCCAGTACTTC. This gives the protein CSARHRGETQYF.

The rearrangement links TRBV7-3 to TRBJ2-2; D ambiguous. Per the germline V gene, CDR1 is SGHTA and CDR2 is FQGTGA. With 4 bases removed from V and 0 bases from J, the gap between germline ends came to 0 bases. This CDR3 region has 12 residues. CDR3 sequence (DNA): TGTGCCAGCAGCTCGAACACCGGGGAGCTGTTTTTT. It yields the protein CASSSNTGELFF.

This clonotype is termed medium-sized (0.01 to 0.1%). V usage is TRBV29-1 and J usage is TRBJ1-5; perhaps TRBD1 as D (5 bases). Trimming removed 5 bases at V and 2 bases at J, with 16 bases between. This CDR3 comprises 15 residues. Germline lookup yields CDR1 SQVTM and CDR2 ANQGSEA. CDR3 residues: CSVSDGHSGNQPQHF. The CDR3 DNA sequence: TGCAGCGTTTCGGACGGACATAGTGGCAATCAGCCCCAGCATTTT. Supplemented by reference TRBV29-1 and TRBJ1-5, the full variable domain reads SAVISQKPSRDICQRGTSLTIQCQVDSQVTMMFWYRQQPGQSLTLIATANQGSEATYESGFVIDKFPISRPNLTFSTLTVSNMSPEDSSIYLCSVSDGHSGNQPQHFGDGTRLSIL.

By frequency in the sample, this clonotype is medium-sized (0.01 to 0.1%). The V and J genes are TRBV7-2 and TRBJ2-5; the D gene could be TRBD1 or TRBD2 (5 bases each). This CDR3 has 14 amino acids. Germline CDR1 is SGHTA and CDR2 is FQGNSA. V was clipped by 5 bases and J by 7 bases, with 17 bases between them. The CDR3 reads CASSPRDGSWTQYF. The CDR3 region has the DNA TGTGCCAGCAGCCCCCGGGACGGGTCATGGACCCAGTACTTC.

This clonotype was detected many times. The chain links TRBV27 to TRBJ1-5; weak D call: TRBD1 (5 bases). V was shortened by 6 bases and J by 0 bases, with 9 bases between the two germline ends. Germline assignment: CDR1 MNHEY and CDR2 SMNVEV (reference sequence). The CDR3 consists of 14 residues. The CDR3 coding sequence is TGTGCCAGCAGCATGGGGGATAGCAATCAGCCCCAGCATTTT. This translates into CASSMGDSNQPQHF.

By share, this clonotype ranks as medium-sized. The genes are TRBV5-4 and TRBJ2-2; D uncertain. Germline CDR1 reads SGHNT; CDR2 reads YYREEE (reference sequence). This CDR3 has 14 residues. The V end lost 1 base, the J end lost 3 bases, and 7 bases lay between the germline ends. The DNA for the CDR3 is TGTGCCAGCAGCTTGTCCAGTCACACCGGGGAGCTGTTTTTT. Protein product: CASSLSSHTGELFF.

By frequency in the sample, this clonotype is medium-sized (0.01 to 0.1%). The J gene is TRBJ2-2, the V gene TRBV7-2, with 7 bases lining up with TRBD1. The junction had 6 bases not matched to a gene; V was cut back by 3 bases and J by 5 bases. CDR3 size: 15 residues. Germline lookup yields CDR1 SGHTA and CDR2 FQGNSA. The CDR3 reads CASSLGDRKTGELFF. The CDR3 DNA sequence: TGTGCCAGCAGCTTGGGGGACAGAAAGACCGGGGAGCTGTTTTTT.